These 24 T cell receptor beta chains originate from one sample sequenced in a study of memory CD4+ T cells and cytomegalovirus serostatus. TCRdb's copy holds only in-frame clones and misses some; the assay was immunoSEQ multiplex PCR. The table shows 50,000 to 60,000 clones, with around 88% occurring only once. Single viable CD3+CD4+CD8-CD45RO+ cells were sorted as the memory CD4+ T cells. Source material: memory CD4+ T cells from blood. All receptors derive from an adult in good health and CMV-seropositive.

The CDR3 sequence: CASSQDYGPGNTIYF. The CDR3 bases are TGCGCCAGCAGCCAAGATTATGGTCCTGGAAACACCATATATTTT. This chain joins TRBV4-1 and TRBJ1-3; D is ambiguous. Germline loops: CDR1 MGHRA, CDR2 YSYEKL. The CDR3 runs 15 residues. V lost 0 bases and J lost 2, with 8 bases in between.

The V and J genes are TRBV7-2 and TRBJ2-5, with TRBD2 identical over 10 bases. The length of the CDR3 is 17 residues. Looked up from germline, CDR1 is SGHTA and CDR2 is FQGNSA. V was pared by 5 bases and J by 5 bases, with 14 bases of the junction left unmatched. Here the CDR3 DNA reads TGTGCCAGCAGCCCTTGGGGGGCTAGCGGGAGCGGGGAGACCCAGTACTTC. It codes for CASSPWGASGSGETQYF.

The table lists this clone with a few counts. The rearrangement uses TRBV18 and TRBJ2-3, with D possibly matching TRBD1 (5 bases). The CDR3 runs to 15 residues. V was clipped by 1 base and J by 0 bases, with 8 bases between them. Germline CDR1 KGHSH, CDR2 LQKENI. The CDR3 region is CASSPRWGSTDTQYF. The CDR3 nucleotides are TGTGCCAGCTCACCACGGTGGGGCAGCACAGATACGCAGTATTTT.

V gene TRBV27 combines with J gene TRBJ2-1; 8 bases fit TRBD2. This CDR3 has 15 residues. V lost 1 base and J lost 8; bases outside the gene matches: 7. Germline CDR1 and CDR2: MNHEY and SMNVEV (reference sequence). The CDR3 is CASSLFPGLEYEQFF. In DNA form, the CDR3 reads TGTGCCAGCAGTTTATTTCCGGGACTAGAATATGAGCAGTTCTTC.

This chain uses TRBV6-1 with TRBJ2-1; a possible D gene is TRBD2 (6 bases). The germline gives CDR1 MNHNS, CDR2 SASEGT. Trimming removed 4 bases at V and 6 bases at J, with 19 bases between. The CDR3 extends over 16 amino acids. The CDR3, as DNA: TGTGCCAGCAGTGGGGGGGTGGGTAATTTCGGCAATGAGCAGTTCTTC. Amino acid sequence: CASSGGVGNFGNEQFF.

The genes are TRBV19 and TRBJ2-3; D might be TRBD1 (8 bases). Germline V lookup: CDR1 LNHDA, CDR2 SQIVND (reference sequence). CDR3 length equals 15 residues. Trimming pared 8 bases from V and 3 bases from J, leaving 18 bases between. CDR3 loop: CASRSRGRGTDTQYF. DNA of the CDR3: TGTGCCAGTCGGTCCAGGGGGCGGGGGACAGATACGCAGTATTTT.

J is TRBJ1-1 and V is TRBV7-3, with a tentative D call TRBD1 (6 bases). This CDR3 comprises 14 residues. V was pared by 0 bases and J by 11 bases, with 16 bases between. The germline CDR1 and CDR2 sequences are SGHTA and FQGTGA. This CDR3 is CASSLTSGGPPAFF. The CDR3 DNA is TGTGCCAGCAGCTTAACCTCCGGGGGGCCCCCGGCTTTCTTT.

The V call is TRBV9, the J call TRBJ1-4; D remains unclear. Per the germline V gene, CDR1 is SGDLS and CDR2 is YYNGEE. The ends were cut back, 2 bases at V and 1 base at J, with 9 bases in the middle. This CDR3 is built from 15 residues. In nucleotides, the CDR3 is TGTGCCAGCAGCGTTCATGTGGGAACTAATGAAAAACTGTTTTTT. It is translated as CASSVHVGTNEKLFF.

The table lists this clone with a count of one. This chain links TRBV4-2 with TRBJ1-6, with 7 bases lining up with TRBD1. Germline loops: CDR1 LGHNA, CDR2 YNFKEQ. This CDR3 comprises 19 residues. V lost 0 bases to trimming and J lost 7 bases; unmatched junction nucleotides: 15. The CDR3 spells CASSQDPVAAGTANSPLHF. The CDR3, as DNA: TGTGCCAGCAGCCAAGATCCCGTCGCCGCTGGGACAGCCAATTCACCCCTCCACTTT.

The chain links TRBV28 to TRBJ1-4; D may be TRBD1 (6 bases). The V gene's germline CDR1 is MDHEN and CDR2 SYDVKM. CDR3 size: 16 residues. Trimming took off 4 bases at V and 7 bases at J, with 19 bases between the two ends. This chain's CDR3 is CASSSRGVGTSEKLFF. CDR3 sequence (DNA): TGTGCCAGCAGTTCCCGGGGGGTAGGGACATCTGAAAAACTGTTTTTT.

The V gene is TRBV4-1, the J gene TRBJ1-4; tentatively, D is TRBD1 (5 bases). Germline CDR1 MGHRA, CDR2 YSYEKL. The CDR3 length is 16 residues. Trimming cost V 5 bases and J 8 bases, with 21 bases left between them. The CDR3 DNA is TGCGCCAGCAGCGATCCAACCTGGCAGGGTAGAGAAAAACTGTTTTTT. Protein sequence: CASSDPTWQGREKLFF.

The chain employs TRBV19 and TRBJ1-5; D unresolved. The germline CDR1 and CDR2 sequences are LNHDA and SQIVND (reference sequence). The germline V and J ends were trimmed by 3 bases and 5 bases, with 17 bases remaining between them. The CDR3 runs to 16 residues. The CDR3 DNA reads TGTGCCAGTAGTATGGGCAGCCATTTAGGTGATCAGCCCCAGCATTTT. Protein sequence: CASSMGSHLGDQPQHF.

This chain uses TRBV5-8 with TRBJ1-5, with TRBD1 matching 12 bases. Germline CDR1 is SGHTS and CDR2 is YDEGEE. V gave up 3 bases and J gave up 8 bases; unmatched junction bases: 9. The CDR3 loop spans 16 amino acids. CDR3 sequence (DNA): TGTGCCAGCAGCTCGGGGGACAGGGGGCGTAAAGAGCCCCAGCATTTT. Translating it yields CASSSGDRGRKEPQHF.

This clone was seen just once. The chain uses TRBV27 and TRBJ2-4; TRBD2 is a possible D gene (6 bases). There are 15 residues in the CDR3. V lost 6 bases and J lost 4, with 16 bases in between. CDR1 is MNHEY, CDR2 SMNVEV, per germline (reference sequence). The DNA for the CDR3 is TGTGCCAGCAGGCCGAACGGGGGTTCGAAAAACATTCAGTACTTC. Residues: CASRPNGGSKNIQYF.

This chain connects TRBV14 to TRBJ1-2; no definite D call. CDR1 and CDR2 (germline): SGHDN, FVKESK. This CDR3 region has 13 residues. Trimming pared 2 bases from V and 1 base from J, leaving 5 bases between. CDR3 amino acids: CASSQNLNYGYTF. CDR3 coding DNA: TGTGCCAGCAGCCAAAACCTTAACTATGGCTACACCTTC.

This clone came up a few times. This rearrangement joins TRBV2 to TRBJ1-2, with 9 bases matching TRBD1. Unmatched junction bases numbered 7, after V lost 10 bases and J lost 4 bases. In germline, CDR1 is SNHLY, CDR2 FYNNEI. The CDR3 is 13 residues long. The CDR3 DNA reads TGTGCCACAAGACAGGGGGGGATCTATGGCTACACCTTC. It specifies CATRQGGIYGYTF.

The CDR3 spells CASSYVWTANTGELFF. CDR3 nucleotide sequence: TGTGCCAGCAGTTACGTTTGGACGGCGAACACCGGGGAGCTGTTTTTT. The chain links TRBV6-5 to TRBJ2-2, with unresolved D. The ends were cut back, 2 bases at V and 0 bases at J, with 10 bases in the middle. Germline V gene lookup returns CDR1 MNHEY and CDR2 SVGAGI. The CDR3 length is 16 residues.

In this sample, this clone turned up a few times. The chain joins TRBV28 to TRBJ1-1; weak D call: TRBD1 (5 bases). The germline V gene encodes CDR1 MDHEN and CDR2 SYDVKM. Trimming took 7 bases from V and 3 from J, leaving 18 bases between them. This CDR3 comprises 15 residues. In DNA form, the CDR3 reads TGTGCCAGCACCCCTCGGGGCCGGGGGTACACTGAAGCTTTCTTT. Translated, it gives CASTPRGRGYTEAFF.

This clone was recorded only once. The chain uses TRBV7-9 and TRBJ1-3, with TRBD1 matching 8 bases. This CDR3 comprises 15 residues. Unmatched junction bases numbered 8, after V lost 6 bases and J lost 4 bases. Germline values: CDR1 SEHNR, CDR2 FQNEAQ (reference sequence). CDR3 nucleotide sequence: TGTGCCAGCAGGCCAGGACAGGGATCGGGAAACACCATATATTTT. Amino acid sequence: CASRPGQGSGNTIYF. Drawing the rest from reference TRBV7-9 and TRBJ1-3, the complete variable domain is DTGVSQNPRHKITKRGQNVTFRCDPISEHNRLYWYRQTLGQGPEFLTYFQNEAQLEKSRLLSDRFSAERPKGSFSTLEIQRTEQGDSAMYLCASRPGQGSGNTIYFGEGSWLTVV.

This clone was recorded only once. The CDR3 sequence: CATSGTSYEQYF. The CDR3 nucleotides are TGTGCCACAAGCGGGACTTCCTACGAGCAGTACTTC. The chain links TRBV6-6 to TRBJ2-7, with 7 bases aligning to TRBD2. Germline loops: CDR1 MNHNY, CDR2 SVGAGI (reference sequence). J lost 1 base, V lost 10 bases, and 4 bases had no gene match. The CDR3 is made up of 12 amino acids.

CDR3 DNA: TGTGCCAGCAGCGCGGAGCGGGCCGCGAACACCGGGGAGCTGTTTTTT. This codes for CASSAERAANTGELFF. This chain uses TRBV5-4 with TRBJ2-2, with D perhaps TRBD2 (6 bases). Trimming stripped 4 bases from V and 0 bases from J, with 13 bases between. This CDR3 has 16 residues. Per germline, CDR1 SGHNT and CDR2 YYREEE (reference sequence).

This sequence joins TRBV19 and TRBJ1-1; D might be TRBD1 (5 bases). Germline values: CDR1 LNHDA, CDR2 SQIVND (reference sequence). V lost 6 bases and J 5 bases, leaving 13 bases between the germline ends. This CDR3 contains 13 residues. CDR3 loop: CASSQGERTEAFF. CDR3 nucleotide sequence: TGTGCCAGTAGCCAGGGAGAGCGGACTGAAGCTTTCTTT.

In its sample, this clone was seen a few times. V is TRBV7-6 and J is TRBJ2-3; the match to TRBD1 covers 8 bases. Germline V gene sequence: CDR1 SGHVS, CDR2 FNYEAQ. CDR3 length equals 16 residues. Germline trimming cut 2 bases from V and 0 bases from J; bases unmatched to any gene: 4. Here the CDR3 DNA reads TGTGCCAGCAGCTTAAACCAGGGGGCTAGCACAGATACGCAGTATTTT. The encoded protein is CASSLNQGASTDTQYF.

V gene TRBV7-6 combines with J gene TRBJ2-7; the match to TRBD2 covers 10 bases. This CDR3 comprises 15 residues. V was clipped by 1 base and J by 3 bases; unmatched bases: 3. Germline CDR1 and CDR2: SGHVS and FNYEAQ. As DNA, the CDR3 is TGTGCCAGCAGCTTAGAGCGGGGGGGTGTCTACGAGCAGTACTTC. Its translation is CASSLERGGVYEQYF.